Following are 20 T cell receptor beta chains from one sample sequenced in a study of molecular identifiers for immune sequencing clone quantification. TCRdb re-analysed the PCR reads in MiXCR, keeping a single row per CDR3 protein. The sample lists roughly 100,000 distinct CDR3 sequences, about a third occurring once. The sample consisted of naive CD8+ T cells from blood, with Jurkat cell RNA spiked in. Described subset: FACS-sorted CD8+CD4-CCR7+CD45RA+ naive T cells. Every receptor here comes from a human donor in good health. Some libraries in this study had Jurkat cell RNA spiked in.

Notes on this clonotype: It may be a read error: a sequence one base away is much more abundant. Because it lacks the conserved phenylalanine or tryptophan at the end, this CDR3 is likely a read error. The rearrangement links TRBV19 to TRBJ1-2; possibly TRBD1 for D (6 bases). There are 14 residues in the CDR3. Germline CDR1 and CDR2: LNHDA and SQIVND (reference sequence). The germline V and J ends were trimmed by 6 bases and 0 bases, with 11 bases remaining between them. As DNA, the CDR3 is TGTGCCAGTAGCCCTGGGGGCGCTAACTATGGCTACACCCTC. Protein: CASSPGGANYGYTL.

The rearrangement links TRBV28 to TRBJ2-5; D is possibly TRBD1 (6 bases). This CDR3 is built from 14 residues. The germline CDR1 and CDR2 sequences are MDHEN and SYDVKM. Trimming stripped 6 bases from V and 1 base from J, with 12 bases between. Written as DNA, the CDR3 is TGTGCCAGCAGCGGATGGACAGCCCAAGAGACCCAGTACTTC. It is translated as CASSGWTAQETQYF.

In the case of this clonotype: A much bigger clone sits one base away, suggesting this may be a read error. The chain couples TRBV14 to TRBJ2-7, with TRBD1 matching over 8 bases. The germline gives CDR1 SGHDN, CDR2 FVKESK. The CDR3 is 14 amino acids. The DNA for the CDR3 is TGTGCCAGCAACCAATGGCAGGGGGCTTACGAGCAGTACTTC. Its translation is CASNQWQGAYEQYF. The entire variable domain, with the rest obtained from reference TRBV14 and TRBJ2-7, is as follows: EAGVTQFPSHSVIEKGQTVTLRCDPISGHDNLYWYRRVMGKEIKFLLHFVKESKQDESGMPNNRFLAERTGGTYSTLKVQPAELEDSGVYFCASNQWQGAYEQYFGPGTRLTVT.

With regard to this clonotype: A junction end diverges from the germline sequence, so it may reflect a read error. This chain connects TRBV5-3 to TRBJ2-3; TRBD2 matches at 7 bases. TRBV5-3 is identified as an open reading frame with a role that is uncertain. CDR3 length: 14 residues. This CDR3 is CASSSVGGSDTQYF. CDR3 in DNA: TGTGCCAGCAGCTCGGTGGGGGGGTCAGATACGCAGTATTTT.

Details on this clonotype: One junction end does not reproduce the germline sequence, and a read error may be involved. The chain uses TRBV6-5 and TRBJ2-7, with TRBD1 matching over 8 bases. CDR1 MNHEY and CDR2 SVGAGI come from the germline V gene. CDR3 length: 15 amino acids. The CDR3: CASSFYDRGSYGQYF. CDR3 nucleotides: TGTGCCAGCAGTTTTTACGACAGGGGTAGCTACGGGCAGTACTTC.

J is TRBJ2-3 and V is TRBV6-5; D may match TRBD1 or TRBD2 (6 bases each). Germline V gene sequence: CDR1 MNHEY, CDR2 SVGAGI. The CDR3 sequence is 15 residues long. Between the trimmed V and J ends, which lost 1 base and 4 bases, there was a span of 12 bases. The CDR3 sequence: CASSYYRDSADTQYF. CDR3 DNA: TGTGCCAGCAGTTACTACAGGGACTCCGCAGATACGCAGTATTTT.

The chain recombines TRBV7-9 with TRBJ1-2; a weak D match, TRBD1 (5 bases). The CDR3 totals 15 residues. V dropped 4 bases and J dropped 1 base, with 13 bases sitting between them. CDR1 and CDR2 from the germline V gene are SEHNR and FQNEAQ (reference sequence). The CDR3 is CASSWGDGYNYGYTF. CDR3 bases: TGTGCCAGCAGCTGGGGGGACGGATATAACTATGGCTACACCTTC.

The DNA of the CDR3 is TGTGCCAGCAGTACAGTTGGCGGAAGCTCCTACGAGCAGTACTTC. Translated, it gives CASSTVGGSSYEQYF. The chain uses TRBV6-5 and TRBJ2-7, with no clear D. The ends were cut back, 5 bases at V and 0 bases at J, with 14 bases in the middle. Germline V gene sequence: CDR1 MNHEY, CDR2 SVGAGI. This CDR3 is built from 15 residues.

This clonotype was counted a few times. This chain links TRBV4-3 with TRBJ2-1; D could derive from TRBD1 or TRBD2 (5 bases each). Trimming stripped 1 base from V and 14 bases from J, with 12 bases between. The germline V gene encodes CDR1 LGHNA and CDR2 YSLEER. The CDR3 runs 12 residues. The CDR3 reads CASSQGDVIKFF. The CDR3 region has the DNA TGCGCCAGCAGCCAAGGGGACGTTATCAAGTTCTTC.

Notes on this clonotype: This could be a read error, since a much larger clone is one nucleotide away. The CDR3 sequence is CASSQVAGKEAQYF. The CDR3, as DNA: TGCGCCAGCAGCCAAGTAGCGGGAAAAGAGGCCCAGTACTTC. The chain uses TRBV4-1 and TRBJ2-5; 8 bases align to TRBD2. CDR1 is MGHRA and CDR2 is YSYEKL in the germline V gene. The CDR3 extends over 14 amino acids.

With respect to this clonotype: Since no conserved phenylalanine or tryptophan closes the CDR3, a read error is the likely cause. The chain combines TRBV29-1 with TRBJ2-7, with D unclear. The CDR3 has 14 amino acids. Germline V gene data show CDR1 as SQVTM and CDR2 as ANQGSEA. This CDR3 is CSVEDLAEPNEQYI. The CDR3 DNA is TGCAGCGTAGAAGATCTGGCAGAGCCCAACGAGCAGTACATC.

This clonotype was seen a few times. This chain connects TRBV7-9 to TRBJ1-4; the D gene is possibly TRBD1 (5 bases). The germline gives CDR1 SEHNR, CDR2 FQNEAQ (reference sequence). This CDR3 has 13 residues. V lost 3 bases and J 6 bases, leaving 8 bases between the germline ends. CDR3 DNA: TGTGCCAGCAGCTTCTCGGGGGATGAAAAACTGTTTTTT. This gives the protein CASSFSGDEKLFF. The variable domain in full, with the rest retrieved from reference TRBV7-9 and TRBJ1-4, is DTGVSQNPRHKITKRGQNVTFRCDPISEHNRLYWYRQTLGQGPEFLTYFQNEAQLEKSRLLSDRFSAERPKGSFSTLEIQRTEQGDSAMYLCASSFSGDEKLFFGSGTQLSVL.

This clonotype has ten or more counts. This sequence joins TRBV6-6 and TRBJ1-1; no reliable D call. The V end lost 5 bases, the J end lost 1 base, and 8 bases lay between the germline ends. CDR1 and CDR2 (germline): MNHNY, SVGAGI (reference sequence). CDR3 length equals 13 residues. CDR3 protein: CASSIPGNTEAFF. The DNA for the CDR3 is TGTGCCAGCAGTATCCCCGGGAACACTGAAGCTTTCTTT.

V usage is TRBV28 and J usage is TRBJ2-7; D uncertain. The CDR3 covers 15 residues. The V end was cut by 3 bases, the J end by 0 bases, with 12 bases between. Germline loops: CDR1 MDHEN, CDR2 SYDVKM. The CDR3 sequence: CASSLGYRSSYEQYF. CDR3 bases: TGTGCCAGCAGTTTGGGCTATCGGAGCTCCTACGAGCAGTACTTC.

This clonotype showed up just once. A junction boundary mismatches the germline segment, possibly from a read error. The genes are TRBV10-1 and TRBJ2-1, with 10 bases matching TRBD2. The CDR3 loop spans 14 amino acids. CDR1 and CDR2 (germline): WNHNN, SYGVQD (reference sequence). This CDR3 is CARLSGRDYNQQFF. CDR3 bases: TGCGCCAGGTTAAGCGGGAGGGATTACAATCAGCAGTTCTTC.

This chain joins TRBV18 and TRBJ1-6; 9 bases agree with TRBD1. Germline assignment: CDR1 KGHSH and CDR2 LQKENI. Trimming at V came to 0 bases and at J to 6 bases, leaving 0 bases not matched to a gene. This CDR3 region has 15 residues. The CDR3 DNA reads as TGTGCCAGCTCACCACCGGGACAGGGTAATTCACCCCTCCACTTT. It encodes CASSPPGQGNSPLHF. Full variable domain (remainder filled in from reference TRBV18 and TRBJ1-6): NAGVMQNPRHLVRRRGQEARLRCSPMKGHSHVYWYRQLPEEGLKFMVYLQKENIIDESGMPKERFSAEFPKEGPSILRIQQVVRGDSAAYFCASSPPGQGNSPLHFGNGTRLTVT.

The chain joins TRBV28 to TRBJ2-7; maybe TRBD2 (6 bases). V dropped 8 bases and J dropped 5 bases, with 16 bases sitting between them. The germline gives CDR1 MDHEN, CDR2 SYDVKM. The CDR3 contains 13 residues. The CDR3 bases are TGTGCCAGCGGACCAACCGGGAGCCACGAGCAGTACTTC. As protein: CASGPTGSHEQYF.

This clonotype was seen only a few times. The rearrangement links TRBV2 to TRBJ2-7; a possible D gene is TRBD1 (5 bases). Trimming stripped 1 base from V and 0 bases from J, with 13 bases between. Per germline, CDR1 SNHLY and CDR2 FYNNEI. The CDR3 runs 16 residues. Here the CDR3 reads CASSEEGLRYSYEQYF. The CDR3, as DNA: TGTGCCAGCAGTGAAGAGGGGCTCCGATACTCCTACGAGCAGTACTTC.

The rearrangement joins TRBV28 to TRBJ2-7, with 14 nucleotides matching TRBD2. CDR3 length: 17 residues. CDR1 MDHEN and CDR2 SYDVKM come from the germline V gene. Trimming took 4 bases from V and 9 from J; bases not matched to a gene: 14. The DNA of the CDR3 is TGTGCCAGCAGTTGGCGTCGAGGACTAGCGGGAGGAGGCGGGCAGTACTTC. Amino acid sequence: CASSWRRGLAGGGGQYF.

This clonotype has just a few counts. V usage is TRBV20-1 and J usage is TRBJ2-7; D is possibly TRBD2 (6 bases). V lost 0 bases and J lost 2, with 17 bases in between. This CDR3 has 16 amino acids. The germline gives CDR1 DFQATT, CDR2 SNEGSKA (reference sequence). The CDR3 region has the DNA TGCAGTGCTAGAGACTGGAGGGTAGCGAAGGCCTACGAGCAGTACTTC. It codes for CSARDWRVAKAYEQYF.